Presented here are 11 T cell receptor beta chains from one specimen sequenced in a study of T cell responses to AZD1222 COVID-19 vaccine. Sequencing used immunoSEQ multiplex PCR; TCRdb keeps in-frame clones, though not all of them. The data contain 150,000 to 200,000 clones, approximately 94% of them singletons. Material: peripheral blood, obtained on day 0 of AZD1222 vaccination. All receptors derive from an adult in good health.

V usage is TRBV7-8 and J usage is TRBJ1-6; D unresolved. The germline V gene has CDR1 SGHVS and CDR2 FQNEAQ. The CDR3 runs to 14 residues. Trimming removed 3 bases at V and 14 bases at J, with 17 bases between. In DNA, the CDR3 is TGTGCCAGCAGCTTTTCCCTACGCGGTGTGGCCCTCCACTTT. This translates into CASSFSLRGVALHF.

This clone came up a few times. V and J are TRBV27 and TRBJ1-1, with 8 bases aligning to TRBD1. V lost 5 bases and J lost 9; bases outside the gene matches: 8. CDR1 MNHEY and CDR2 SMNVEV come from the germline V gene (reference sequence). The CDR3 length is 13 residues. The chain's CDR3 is CASSIQGGVKAFF. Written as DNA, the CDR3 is TGTGCCAGCAGTATACAGGGGGGGGTAAAAGCTTTCTTT.

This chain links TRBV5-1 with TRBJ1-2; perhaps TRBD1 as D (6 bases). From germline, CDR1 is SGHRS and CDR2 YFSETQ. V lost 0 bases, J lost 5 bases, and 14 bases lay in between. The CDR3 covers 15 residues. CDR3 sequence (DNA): TGCGCCAGCAGCTTGGTCGGCTCAGGGGCGTATGGCTACACCTTC. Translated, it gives CASSLVGSGAYGYTF.

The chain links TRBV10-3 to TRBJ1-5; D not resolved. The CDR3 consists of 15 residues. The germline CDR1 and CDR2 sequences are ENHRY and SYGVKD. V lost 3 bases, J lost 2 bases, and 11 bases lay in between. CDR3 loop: CAISDPGVGNQPQHF. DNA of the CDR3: TGTGCCATCAGTGACCCTGGGGTGGGCAATCAGCCCCAGCATTTT.

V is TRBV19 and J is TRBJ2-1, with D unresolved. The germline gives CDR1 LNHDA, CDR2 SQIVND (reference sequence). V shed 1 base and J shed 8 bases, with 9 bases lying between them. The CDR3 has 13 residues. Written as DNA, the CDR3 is TGTGCCAGTAGTATAGGTCTCGTCGATGAGCAGTTCTTC. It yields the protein CASSIGLVDEQFF.

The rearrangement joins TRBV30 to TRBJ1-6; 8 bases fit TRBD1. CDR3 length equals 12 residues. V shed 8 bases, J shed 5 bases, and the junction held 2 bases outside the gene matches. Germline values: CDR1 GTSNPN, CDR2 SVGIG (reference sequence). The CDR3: CAADRDNSPLHF. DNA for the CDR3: TGTGCCGCGGACAGGGATAATTCACCCCTCCACTTT. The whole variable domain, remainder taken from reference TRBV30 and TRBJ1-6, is SQTIHQWPATLVQPVGSPLSLECTVEGTSNPNLYWYRQAAGRGLQLLFYSVGIGQISSEVPQNLSASRPQDRQFILSSKKLLLSDSGFYLCAADRDNSPLHFGNGTRLTVT.

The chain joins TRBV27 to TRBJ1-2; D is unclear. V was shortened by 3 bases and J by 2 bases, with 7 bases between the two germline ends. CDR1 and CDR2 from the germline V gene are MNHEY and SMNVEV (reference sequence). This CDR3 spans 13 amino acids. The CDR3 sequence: CASSFQANYGYTF. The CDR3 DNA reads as TGTGCCAGCAGTTTCCAGGCAAACTATGGCTACACCTTC.

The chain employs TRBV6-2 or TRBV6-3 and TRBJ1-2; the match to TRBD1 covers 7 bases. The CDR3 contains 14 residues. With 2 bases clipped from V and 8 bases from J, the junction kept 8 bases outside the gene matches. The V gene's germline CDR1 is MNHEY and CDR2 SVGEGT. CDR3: CASSYGDRRRGYTF. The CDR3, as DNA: TGTGCCAGCAGTTACGGGGACAGACGGCGGGGCTACACCTTC.

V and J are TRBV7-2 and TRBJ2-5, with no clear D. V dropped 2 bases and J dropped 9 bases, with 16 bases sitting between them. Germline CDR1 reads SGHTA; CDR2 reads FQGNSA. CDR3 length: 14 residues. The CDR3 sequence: CASSLTESSSAQYF. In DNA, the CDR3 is TGTGCCAGCAGCTTAACGGAGAGCTCCTCGGCCCAGTACTTC.

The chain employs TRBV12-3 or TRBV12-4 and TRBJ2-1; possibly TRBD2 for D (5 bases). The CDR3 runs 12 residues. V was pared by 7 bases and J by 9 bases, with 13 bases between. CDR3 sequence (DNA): TGTGCCAGCAACGAGGGAGCATCTGAGCAGTTCTTC. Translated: CASNEGASEQFF.

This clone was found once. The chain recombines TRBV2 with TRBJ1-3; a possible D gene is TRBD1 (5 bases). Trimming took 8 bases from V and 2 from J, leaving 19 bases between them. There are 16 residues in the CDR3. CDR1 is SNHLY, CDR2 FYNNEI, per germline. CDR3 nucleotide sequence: TGTGCCAGCGCTAAGGGGACGACCGGCCCTGGAAACACCATATATTTT. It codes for CASAKGTTGPGNTIYF.